This T cell receptor beta chain was captured in a study of patients and donors after allogeneic stem cell transplantation. From the RT-PCR reads, TCRdb called clonotypes with MiXCR, one entry per CDR3 protein. The table records roughly 230,000 distinct CDR3 sequences, roughly an eighth of them present only once. The germline V gene has CDR1 SGHRS and CDR2 YFSETQ. The V and J ends lost 0 bases and 6 bases respectively, with 11 bases between them. This CDR3 has 14 residues. V usage is TRBV5-1 and J usage is TRBJ2-3; D gene uncertain. This receptor was obtained from a human donor who was either an allogeneic HSCT recipient or a stem cell or donor lymphocyte infusion donor (not recorded which). It is not recorded whose cells these are; they may come from a transplant donor. What was sequenced was blood, either unsorted or a sorted T cell fraction (not recorded which). CDR3 sequence: CASSLARPGDTQYF. The CDR3 coding sequence is TGCGCCAGCAGCTTGGCTAGGCCCGGGGATACGCAGTATTTT.